This T cell receptor beta chain was retrieved from a study of shared clonotypes between healthy human individuals. Only in-frame clones appear in the TCRdb table, and some are missing; sequencing was by immunoSEQ multiplex PCR. The sample consists of about 2.1 million clones, around 93% of them appearing once. Points on this clone: As yet, its antigen is unknown.

General study findings and limits: Relative to their counterparts shared across all four donors, non-shared clonotypes exhibited diminished generation probabilities.

Naive-designated CD8 cells lacked CD45RO, were positively enriched for CCR7, and omitted terminally differentiated effector memory CD45RA+ cells. This TCR was recovered from a young man in good health. Some clones in this sample may be carry-over from other donors' samples. The specimen was naive CD8+ T cells from PBMCs.

The CDR3 sequence is CASPRPGGSSGANVLTF. As DNA, the CDR3 is TGTGCCAGCCCGCGCCCTGGCGGCAGCTCTGGGGCCAACGTCCTGACTTTC. The chain combines TRBV11-2 with TRBJ2-6; D is unclear. The CDR3 is 17 amino acids. The V end was cut by 8 bases, the J end by 0 bases, with 17 bases between. Germline CDR1 SGHAT, CDR2 FQNNGV.